This T cell receptor beta chain was retrieved from a study of blood T cell repertoires in COVID-19. Study-wide context: In each case, the material was cDNA or gDNA derived from T cells, B-cell-depleted T cells, or PBMCs.

In germline, CDR1 is MDHEN, CDR2 SYDVKM. The V gene lost 5 bases and the J gene lost 7 bases, with 17 bases spanning the gap. The CDR3 length is 14 residues. Ages ranged from roughly 18 to 100 years, with residence in about two dozen US areas. Donors were grouped by their self-reported clinical history. Authors' methods: The assay estimated nucleated cells by amplifying reference gene primers. Profiling relied on immunoSEQ multiplex PCR, and the TCRdb table lists in-frame clones only, not all of them. V and J calls and clone size follow that table, whereas D and trimming were derived from the DNA. The data hold approximately 180,000 clones, with approximately 78% observed a single time.

The sample consisted of PBMCs or T cells enriched from blood (not recorded which). This clonotype was obtained from a woman between 50 and 59 years old who had recovered from COVID-19. J is TRBJ1-2 and V is TRBV28; D unresolved. CDR3 amino acids: CASSPKPGSGGYTF. The DNA of the CDR3 is TGTGCCAGCAGTCCTAAACCGGGAAGCGGTGGCTACACCTTC.